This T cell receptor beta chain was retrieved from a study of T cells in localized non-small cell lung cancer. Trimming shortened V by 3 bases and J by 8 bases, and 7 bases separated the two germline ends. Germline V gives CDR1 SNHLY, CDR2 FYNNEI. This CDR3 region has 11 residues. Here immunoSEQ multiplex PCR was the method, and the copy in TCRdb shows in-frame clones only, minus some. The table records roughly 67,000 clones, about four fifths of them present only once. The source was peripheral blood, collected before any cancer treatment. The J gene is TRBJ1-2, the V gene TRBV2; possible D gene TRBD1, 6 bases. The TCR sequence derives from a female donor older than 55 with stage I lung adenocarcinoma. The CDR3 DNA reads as TGTGCCAGCAGTGAGGGGGGCGGCTACACCTTC. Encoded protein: CASSEGGGYTF. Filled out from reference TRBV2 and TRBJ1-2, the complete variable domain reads EPEVTQTPSHQVTQMGQEVILRCVPISNHLYFYWYRQILGQKVEFLVSFYNNEISEKSEIFDDQFSVERPDGSNFTLKIRSTKLEDSAMYFCASSEGGGYTFGSGTRLTVV.